The rows below give T cell receptor beta chains drawn from one sample of a study of cytomegalovirus exposure and HLA in healthy donors. The repertoire was sequenced with immunoSEQ multiplex PCR; TCRdb's copy has only in-frame clones and lacks some. This table holds more than 100,000 clones, around three quarters found once. The sequencing input was PBMCs. Source of these receptors: a man aged 45-65 years in good health and CMV-seropositive. CDR3s leave out the opening cysteine and the closing phenylalanine or tryptophan.

13 | TRBV27 | ASSLGWEGRGEQF
13 | TRBV2 | ASSFSRDRGNEQF
15 | TRBV15 | ATSRERLLADENEQF
12 | TRBV6-1 | ASARRTENYGYT
13 | TRBV2 | ASNARTSIAGELF
11 | TRBV4-3 | ASNSGLGNEQF
15 | TRBV12-2 | ASRPDWSGLGTDTQY
13 | TRBV6-5 | ASSPELGGNQPQH
11 | TRBV7-2 | ASSLVDSDEQF
10 | TRBV28 | ASSHPSGAIY
9 | TRBV11-2 | ASSRAGTPF
16 | TRBV28 | ASSSRTGSKSNTGELF
14 | TRBV29-1 | SVEPSLAGVQNEQF
12 | TRBV28 | ASSLWGDSYEQY
13 | TRBV6-1 | ASRNRGPMNTEAF
13 | TRBV5-1 | ASSWTSGVQETQY
14 | TRBV5-1 | ASSIGSESRNTEAF
11 | TRBV7-9 | ASSSGRIYEQY
14 | TRBV11-2 | ASSLASGGLWDEQF
14 | TRBV2 | ASSEFGPSGGDEQF
13 | TRBV28 | ASSSSSGRGNEQF
10 | TRBV10-3 | AISESRDGAF
12 | TRBV5-1 | ASSPLAGTDTQY
14 | TRBV7-7 | ASSPKIGQSLNEQY
13 | TRBV7-2 | ASSASGLPYYEQY
14 | TRBV11-3 | ASSLSVREFQETQY
12 | TRBV5-1 | ASSLAGTQETQY
14 | TRBV12-2 | ASRCRTSGSADTQY
14 | TRBV10-1 | ASSAALERCYNEQF
18 | TRBV27 | ASSWGTPGLAGGPGYEQY
14 | TRBV4-3 | ASSQDRGLYQETQY
15 | TRBV11-1 | ASSLALAGGTQETQY
10 | TRBV28 | ASRRGVYEQY
17 | TRBV15 | ATSIILTGAASGANVLT
11 | TRBV5-8 | ASSLWRQGELF
10 | TRBV28 | AAGESGDEQY
14 | TRBV7-3 | ASSLSGGTSLGEQY
12 | TRBV2 | ASTQGQVSDTQY
17 | TRBV6-1 | ASSEFFGLAGEGPYEQY
9 | TRBV28 | ASNGNQPQH
12 | TRBV27 | ASGELAGYNEQF
16 | TRBV5-1 | ASSLNGQGASGANVLT
12 | TRBV6-5 | ASSEQGATYGYT
12 | TRBV19 | ATKTGPYQETQY
11 | TRBV6-1 | ASSEGPSYEQY